This TCR beta chain comes out of a study of blood T cell repertoires in COVID-19. Study at large: Sites across the United States, Italy and Spain contributed samples from acute and convalescent COVID-19.

Profiling relied on immunoSEQ multiplex PCR, and the TCRdb table lists in-frame clones only, not all of them. Here the sample spans 12,000 or so clones, under 95% being singletons. The length of the CDR3 is 16 residues. The V and J ends lost 0 bases and 1 base, in that order; junction bases with no gene match: 4. The germline V gene encodes CDR1 SGDLS and CDR2 YYNGEE. The genes are TRBV9 and TRBJ2-3; 8 nucleotides align to TRBD2. This TCR came from a man in his 70s with active COVID-19. Sequenced input: peripheral blood. The chain's CDR3 is CASSVGVSGGTDTQYF. The DNA for the CDR3 is TGTGCCAGCAGCGTAGGGGTTAGCGGGGGCACAGATACGCAGTATTTT. Combining the CDR3 with reference TRBV9 and TRBJ2-3 gives the whole variable domain DSGVTQTPKHLITATGQRVTLRCSPRSGDLSVYWYQQSLDQGLQFLIQYYNGEERAKGNILERFSAQQFPDLHSELNLSSLELGDSALYFCASSVGVSGGTDTQYFGPGTRLTVL.